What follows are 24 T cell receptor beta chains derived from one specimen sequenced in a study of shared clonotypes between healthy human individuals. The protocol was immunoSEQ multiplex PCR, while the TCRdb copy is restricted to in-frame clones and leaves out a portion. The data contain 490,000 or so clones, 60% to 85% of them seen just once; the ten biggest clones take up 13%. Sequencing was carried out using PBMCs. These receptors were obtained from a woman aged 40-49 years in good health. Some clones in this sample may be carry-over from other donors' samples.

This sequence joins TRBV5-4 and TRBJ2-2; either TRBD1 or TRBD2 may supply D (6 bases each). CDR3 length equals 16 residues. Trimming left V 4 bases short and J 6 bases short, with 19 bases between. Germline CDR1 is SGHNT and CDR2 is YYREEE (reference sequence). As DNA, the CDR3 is TGTGCCAGCAGCCCCGGGGGACAAGGGGTATCCGGGGAGCTGTTTTTT. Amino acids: CASSPGGQGVSGELFF.

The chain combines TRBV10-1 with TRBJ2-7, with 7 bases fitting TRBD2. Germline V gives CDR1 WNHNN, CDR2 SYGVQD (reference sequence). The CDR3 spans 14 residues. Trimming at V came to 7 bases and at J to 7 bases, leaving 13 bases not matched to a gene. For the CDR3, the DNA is TGCGCCAGCATTCGACTAGCCCTGGAACAGGAGCAGTACTTC. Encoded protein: CASIRLALEQEQYF.

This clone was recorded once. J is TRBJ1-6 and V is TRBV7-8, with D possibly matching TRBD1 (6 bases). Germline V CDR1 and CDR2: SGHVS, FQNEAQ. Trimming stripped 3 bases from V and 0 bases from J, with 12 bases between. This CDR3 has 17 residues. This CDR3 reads CASSFEGESSYNSPLHF. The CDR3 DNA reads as TGTGCCAGCAGCTTTGAGGGGGAGAGCTCCTATAATTCACCCCTCCACTTT.

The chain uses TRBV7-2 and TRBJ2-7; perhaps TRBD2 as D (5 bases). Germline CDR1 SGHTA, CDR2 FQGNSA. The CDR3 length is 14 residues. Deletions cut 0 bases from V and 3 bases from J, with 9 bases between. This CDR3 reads CASSLASSVYEQYF. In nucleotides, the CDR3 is TGTGCCAGCAGCTTAGCGAGTAGCGTCTACGAGCAGTACTTC. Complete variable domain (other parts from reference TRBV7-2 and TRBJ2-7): GAGVSQSPSNKVTEKGKDVELRCDPISGHTALYWYRQSLGQGLEFLIYFQGNSAPDKSGLPSDRFSAERTGGSVSTLTIQRTQQEDSAVYLCASSLASSVYEQYFGPGTRLTVT.

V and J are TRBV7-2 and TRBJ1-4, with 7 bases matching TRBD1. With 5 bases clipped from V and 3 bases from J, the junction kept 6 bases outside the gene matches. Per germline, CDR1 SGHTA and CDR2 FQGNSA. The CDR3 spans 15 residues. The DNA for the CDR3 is TGTGCCAGCAGCCGGGGGACAGACCCTAATGAAAAACTGTTTTTT. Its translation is CASSRGTDPNEKLFF.

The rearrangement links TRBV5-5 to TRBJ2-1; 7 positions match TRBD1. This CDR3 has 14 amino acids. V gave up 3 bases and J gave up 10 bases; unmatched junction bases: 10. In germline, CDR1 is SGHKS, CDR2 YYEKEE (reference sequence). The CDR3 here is CASSSWTGPTEQFF. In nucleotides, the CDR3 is TGTGCCAGCAGCTCATGGACAGGCCCTACCGAGCAGTTCTTC.

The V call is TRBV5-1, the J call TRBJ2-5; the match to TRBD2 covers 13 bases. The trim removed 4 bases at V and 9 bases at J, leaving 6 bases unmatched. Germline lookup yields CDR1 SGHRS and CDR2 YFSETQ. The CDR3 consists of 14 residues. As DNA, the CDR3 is TGCGCCAGCAGCGCAGCCGGGACTAGCGGGGCCCAGTACTTC. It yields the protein CASSAAGTSGAQYF.

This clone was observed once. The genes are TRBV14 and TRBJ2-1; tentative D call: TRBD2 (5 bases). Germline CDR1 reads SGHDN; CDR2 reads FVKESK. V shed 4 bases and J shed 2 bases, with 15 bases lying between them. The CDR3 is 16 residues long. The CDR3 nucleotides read TGTGCCAGCAGCCGGAGGACCCAAGTCCCCTACAATGAGCAGTTCTTC. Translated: CASSRRTQVPYNEQFF.

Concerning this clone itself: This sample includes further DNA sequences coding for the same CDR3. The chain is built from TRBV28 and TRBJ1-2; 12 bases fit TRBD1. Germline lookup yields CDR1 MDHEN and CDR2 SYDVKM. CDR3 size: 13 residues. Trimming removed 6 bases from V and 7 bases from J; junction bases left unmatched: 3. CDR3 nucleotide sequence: TGTGCCAGCAGAGGGACAGGGGGCGTTGGCTACACCTTC. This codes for CASRGTGGVGYTF.

CDR3 loop: CASNLREETEAFF. Written as DNA, the CDR3 is TGTGCCAGCAACCTCAGGGAGGAAACTGAAGCTTTCTTT. The V call is TRBV6-6, the J call TRBJ1-1; perhaps TRBD1 as D (5 bases). CDR1 is MNHNY, CDR2 SVGAGI, per germline (reference sequence). The CDR3 is 13 amino acids. V lost 7 bases and J lost 5, with 14 bases in between.

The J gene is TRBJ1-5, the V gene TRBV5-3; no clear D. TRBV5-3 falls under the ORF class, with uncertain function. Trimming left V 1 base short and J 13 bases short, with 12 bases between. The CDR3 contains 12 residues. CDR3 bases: TGTGCCAGAAGCTTGCAACAGCCGACTCAGCATTTT. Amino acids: CARSLQQPTQHF.

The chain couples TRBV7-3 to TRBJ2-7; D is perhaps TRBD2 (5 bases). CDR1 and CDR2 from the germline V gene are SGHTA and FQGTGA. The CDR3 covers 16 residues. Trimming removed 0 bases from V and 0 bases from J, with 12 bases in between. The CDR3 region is CASSLTGSASSYEQYF. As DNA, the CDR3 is TGTGCCAGCAGCTTAACGGGTAGCGCAAGCTCCTACGAGCAGTACTTC.

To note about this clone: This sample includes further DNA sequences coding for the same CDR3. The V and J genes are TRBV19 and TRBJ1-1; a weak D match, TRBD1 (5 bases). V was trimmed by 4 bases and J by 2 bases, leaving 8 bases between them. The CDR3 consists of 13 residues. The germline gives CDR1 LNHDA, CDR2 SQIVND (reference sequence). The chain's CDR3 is CASSTDRNTEAFF. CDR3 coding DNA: TGTGCCAGTAGTACCGACAGAAACACTGAAGCTTTCTTT.

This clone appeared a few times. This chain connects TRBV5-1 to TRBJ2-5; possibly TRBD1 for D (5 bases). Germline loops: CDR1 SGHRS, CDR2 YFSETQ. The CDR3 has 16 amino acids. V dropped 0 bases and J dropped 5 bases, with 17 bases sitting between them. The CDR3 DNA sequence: TGCGCCAGCAGCTTGGGGGCACAGGCATCAGGGGAGACCCAGTACTTC. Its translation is CASSLGAQASGETQYF.

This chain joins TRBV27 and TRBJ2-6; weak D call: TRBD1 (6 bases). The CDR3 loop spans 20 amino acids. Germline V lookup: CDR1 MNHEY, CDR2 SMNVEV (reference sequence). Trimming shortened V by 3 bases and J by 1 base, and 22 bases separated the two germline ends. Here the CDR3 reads CASSFRGIGPAVSGANVLTF. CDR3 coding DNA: TGTGCCAGCAGTTTCAGGGGAATCGGGCCGGCGGTTTCTGGGGCCAACGTCCTGACTTTC.

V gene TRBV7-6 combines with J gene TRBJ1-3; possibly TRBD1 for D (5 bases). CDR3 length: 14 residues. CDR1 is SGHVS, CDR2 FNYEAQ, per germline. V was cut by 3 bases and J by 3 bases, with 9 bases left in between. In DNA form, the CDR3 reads TGTGCCAGCAGCTTGGGGGGGTATGGAAACACCATATATTTT. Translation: CASSLGGYGNTIYF.

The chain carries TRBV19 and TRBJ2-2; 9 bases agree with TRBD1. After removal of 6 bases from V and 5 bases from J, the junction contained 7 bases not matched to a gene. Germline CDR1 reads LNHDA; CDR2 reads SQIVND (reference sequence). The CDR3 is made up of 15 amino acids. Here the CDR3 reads CASSLPGQGTGELFF. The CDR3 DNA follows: TGTGCCAGTAGCCTACCGGGACAGGGAACCGGGGAGCTGTTTTTT.

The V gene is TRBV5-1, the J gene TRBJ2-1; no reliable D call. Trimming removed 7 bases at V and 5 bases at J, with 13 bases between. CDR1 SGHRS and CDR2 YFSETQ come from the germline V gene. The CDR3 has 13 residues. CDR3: CASGTQANNEQFF. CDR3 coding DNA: TGCGCCAGCGGTACACAAGCTAACAATGAGCAGTTCTTC.

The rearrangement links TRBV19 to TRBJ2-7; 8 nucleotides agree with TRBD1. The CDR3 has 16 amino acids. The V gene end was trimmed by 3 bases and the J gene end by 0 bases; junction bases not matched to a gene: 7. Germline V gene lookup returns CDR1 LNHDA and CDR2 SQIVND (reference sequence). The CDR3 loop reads CASSMGRDRGSYEQYF. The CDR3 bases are TGTGCCAGTAGTATGGGGCGAGACAGGGGCTCCTACGAGCAGTACTTC.

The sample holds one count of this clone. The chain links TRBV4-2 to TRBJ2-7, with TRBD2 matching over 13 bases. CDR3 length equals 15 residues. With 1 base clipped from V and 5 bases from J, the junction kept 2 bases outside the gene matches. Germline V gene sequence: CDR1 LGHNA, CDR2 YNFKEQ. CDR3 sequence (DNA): TGTGCCAGCAGCCAAGGGACTAGCGGGAGCGACGAGCAGTACTTC. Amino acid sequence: CASSQGTSGSDEQYF.

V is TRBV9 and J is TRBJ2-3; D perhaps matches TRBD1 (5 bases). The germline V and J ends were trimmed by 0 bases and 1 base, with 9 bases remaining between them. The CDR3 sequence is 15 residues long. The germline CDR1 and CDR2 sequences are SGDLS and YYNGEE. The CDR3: CASSVAEGGTDTQYF. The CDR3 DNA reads TGTGCCAGCAGCGTAGCCGAAGGGGGCACAGATACGCAGTATTTT.

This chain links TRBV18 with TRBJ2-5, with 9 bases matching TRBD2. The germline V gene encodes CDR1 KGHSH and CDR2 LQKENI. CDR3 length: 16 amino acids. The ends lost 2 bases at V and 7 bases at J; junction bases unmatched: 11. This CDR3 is CASSPWLAGESGTQYF. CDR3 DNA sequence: TGTGCCAGCTCACCATGGTTAGCGGGAGAATCTGGGACCCAGTACTTC. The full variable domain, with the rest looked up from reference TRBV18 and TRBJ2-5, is NAGVMQNPRHLVRRRGQEARLRCSPMKGHSHVYWYRQLPEEGLKFMVYLQKENIIDESGMPKERFSAEFPKEGPSILRIQQVVRGDSAAYFCASSPWLAGESGTQYFGPGTRLLVL.

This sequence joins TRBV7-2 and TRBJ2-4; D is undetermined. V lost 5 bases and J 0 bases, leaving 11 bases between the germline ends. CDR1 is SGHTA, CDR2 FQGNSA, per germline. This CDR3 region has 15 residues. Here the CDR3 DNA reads TGTGCCAGCAGCAGAAGCGTTTTAGCCAAAAACATTCAGTACTTC. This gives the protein CASSRSVLAKNIQYF.

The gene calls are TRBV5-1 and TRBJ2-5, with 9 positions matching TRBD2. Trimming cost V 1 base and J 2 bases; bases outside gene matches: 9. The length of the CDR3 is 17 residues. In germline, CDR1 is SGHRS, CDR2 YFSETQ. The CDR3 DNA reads TGCGCCAGCAGCTTGTCGGCGGGACTAGCCGCACAAGAGACCCAGTACTTC. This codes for CASSLSAGLAAQETQYF.